What follows is one TCR beta chain and its context. As yet, its antigen is unknown. The data are from a study of shared clonotypes between healthy human individuals. Study-wide results and limits: Memory subsets had estimated richness that was generally smaller than that of naive subsets.

Each of the donors was a healthy adult who was HIV-negative and had not had a recent acute infection or vaccination. Sequencing used immunoSEQ multiplex PCR; TCRdb keeps in-frame clones, though not all of them. The table records about a million clones, about 80% of them present only once. V was trimmed by 8 bases and J by 4 bases, leaving 12 bases between them. Germline CDR1 MNHEY, CDR2 SVGAGI. The CDR3 extends over 14 amino acids. The sequence derives from a man aged 18 to 35 in good health. The chain carries TRBV6-5 and TRBJ1-6; no reliable D call. Source material: memory CD4+ T cells sorted from blood. Subset denoted: CD45RA-negative fraction. CDR3 DNA: TGTGCCAGCTCTAAGGAGCGGTATAATTCACCCCTCCACTTT. It codes for CASSKERYNSPLHF.